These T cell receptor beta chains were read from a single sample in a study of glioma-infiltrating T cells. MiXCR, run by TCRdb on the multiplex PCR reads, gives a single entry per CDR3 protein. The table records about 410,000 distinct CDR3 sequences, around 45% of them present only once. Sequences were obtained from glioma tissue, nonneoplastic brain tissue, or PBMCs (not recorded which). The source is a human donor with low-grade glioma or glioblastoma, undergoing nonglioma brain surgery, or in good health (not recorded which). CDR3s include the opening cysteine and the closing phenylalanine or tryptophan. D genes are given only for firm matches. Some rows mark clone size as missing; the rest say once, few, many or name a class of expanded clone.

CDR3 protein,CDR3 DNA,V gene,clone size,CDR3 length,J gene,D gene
CASGLAGNEQYF,TGTGCCAGCGGCCTAGCGGGAAACGAGCAGTACTTC,TRBV7-9,once,12,TRBJ2-7,TRBD2
CASSLNRQQNTEAFF,TGTGCCAGCTCACTCAACAGACAGCAGAACACTGAAGCTTTCTTT,TRBV18,few,15,TRBJ1-1,.
CASSPGLAGVGELFF,TGTGCCAGCAGTCCAGGACTAGCGGGAGTCGGGGAGCTGTTTTTT,TRBV6-1,many,15,TRBJ2-2,TRBD2
CSARAGPGSYNEQFF,TGCAGTGCTAGAGCGGGACCCGGCTCCTACAATGAGCAGTTCTTC,TRBV20-1,.,15,TRBJ2-1,.
CSARDRLRWTEAFF,TGCAGTGCTAGAGACCGCCTAAGGTGGACTGAAGCTTTCTTT,TRBV20-1,many,14,TRBJ1-1,.
CASSPQPPGSALGEQFF,TGTGCCAGCAGCCCCCAGCCCCCCGGGTCAGCCCTGGGTGAGCAGTTCTTC,TRBV7-2,few,17,TRBJ2-1,.
CASSQDDEGIQYF,TGCGCCAGCAGCCAAGATGATGAAGGCATTCAGTACTTC,TRBV4-3,.,13,TRBJ2-4,.
CASSLAVSVEAFF,TGTGCCAGCAGCTTAGCGGTTAGCGTTGAAGCTTTCTTT,TRBV7-9,.,13,TRBJ1-1,.
CASSLSAGTIVDTQYF,TGCGCCAGCAGCCTCTCAGCGGGAACTATCGTAGATACGCAGTATTTT,TRBV4-1,once,16,TRBJ2-3,TRBD2
CSAVAARTYEQYF,TGCAGTGCGGTGGCGGCTCGAACCTACGAGCAGTACTTC,TRBV20-1,few,13,TRBJ2-7,.
CASSVNRGGEQFF,TGTGCCAGCAGTGTCAACAGGGGTGGTGAGCAGTTCTTC,TRBV28,many,13,TRBJ2-1,TRBD1
CASSPLAGLSTDTQYF,TGTGCCAGCAGCCCTCTAGCGGGTCTAAGCACAGATACGCAGTATTTT,TRBV7-2,few,16,TRBJ2-3,TRBD2
CASSLVSRGNQPQHF,TGTGCCAGCAGCTTAGTGTCCAGGGGCAATCAGCCCCAGCATTTT,TRBV7-8,.,15,TRBJ1-5,.
CSVAGTGGDEQFF,TGCAGCGTCGCCGGGACAGGGGGCGATGAGCAGTTCTTC,TRBV29-1,.,13,TRBJ2-1,TRBD1
CATSPRYSGSSYEQYF,TGTGCCACCAGTCCCCGGTATAGTGGGAGCTCCTACGAGCAGTACTTC,TRBV24-1,few,16,TRBJ2-7,.
CASRFLAGGSYEQYF,TGTGCCAGCAGGTTCCTAGCGGGAGGTTCCTACGAGCAGTACTTC,TRBV6-1,.,15,TRBJ2-7,TRBD2
CATRRGTGSKKLFF,TGTGCCACCAGAAGAGGGACGGGATCCAAAAAACTGTTTTTT,TRBV15,.,14,TRBJ1-4,.
CASRKSGYEQYF,TGTGCCAGCAGAAAGTCGGGATACGAGCAGTACTTC,TRBV5-4,.,12,TRBJ2-7,.
CASSPNAGLGETQYF,TGTGCCAGCTCACCGAACGCAGGGTTGGGAGAGACCCAGTACTTC,TRBV18,.,15,TRBJ2-5,.
CASQTPGYSTDTQYF,TGTGCCAGCCAAACTCCGGGATATAGCACAGATACGCAGTATTTT,TRBV12-3/TRBV12-4,.,15,TRBJ2-3,.
CASSLSPAEGTEAFF,TGTGCCAGCAGCTTATCCCCAGCTGAGGGCACTGAAGCTTTCTTT,TRBV7-6,.,15,TRBJ1-1,.
CASSIEGNAFF,TGTGCCAGTAGTATAGAGGGGAATGCTTTCTTT,TRBV19,.,11,TRBJ1-1,.
CASSLPTGAADTQYF,TGTGCCAGCAGCTTGCCGACAGGGGCAGCAGATACGCAGTATTTT,TRBV2,.,15,TRBJ2-3,TRBD1
CASSQVRGAHYEQYF,TGCGCCAGCAGCCAGGTTCGTGGGGCGCACTACGAGCAGTACTTC,TRBV4-1,few,15,TRBJ2-7,.
CASSPWTGNTEQYF,TGTGCCAGTAGTCCCTGGACAGGGAATACGGAGCAGTACTTC,TRBV19,.,14,TRBJ2-7,TRBD1
CASMDSFGPIEAFF,TGTGCCAGTATGGACAGCTTCGGCCCGATTGAAGCTTTCTTT,TRBV19,few,14,TRBJ1-1,.
CATRLGNSNTEAFF,TGTGCCACCAGATTAGGGAATTCGAACACTGAAGCTTTCTTT,TRBV24-1,few,14,TRBJ1-1,.
CASSLRLGTGAASGEQYF,TGTGCCAGCAGCTTGAGACTCGGGACAGGGGCCGCTAGCGGCGAGCAGTACTTC,TRBV7-8,.,18,TRBJ2-7,TRBD1
CASSSRTDSYEQYF,TGTGCCAGCAGCTCCAGGACGGACTCCTACGAGCAGTACTTC,TRBV5-4,.,14,TRBJ2-7,.
CASASPSEQYF,TGTGCCAGCGCCTCCCCGAGCGAGCAGTACTTC,TRBV7-9,few,11,TRBJ2-7,.
CASSLGLGPQETQYF,TGTGCCAGCAGCTTAGGACTGGGCCCCCAAGAGACCCAGTACTTC,TRBV11-2,.,15,TRBJ2-5,.
CGARDFTGAGNQPQHF,TGCGGTGCTAGAGATTTTACGGGGGCGGGAAATCAGCCCCAGCATTTT,TRBV20-1,.,16,TRBJ1-5,.
CSARDFHEQYF,TGCAGTGCCCGAGACTTCCACGAGCAGTACTTC,TRBV20-1,few,11,TRBJ2-7,.
CASQGRTNTEAFF,TGTGCCAGTCAGGGGCGGACGAACACTGAAGCTTTCTTT,TRBV6-1,many,13,TRBJ1-1,.
CASRGSSGTTDTQYF,TGTGCCAGCCGGGGGTCGAGCGGGACCACAGATACGCAGTATTTT,TRBV28,few,15,TRBJ2-3,TRBD2
CAISESEVGDQPQHF,TGTGCCATCAGTGAGTCGGAAGTAGGGGATCAGCCCCAGCATTTT,TRBV10-3,few,15,TRBJ1-5,.
CASSSMNTEAFF,TGTGCCAGCAGTTCGATGAACACTGAAGCTTTCTTT,TRBV28,many,12,TRBJ1-1,.
CASSESGRDSNQPQHF,TGTGCCAGCAGTGAATCGGGCAGGGATAGCAATCAGCCCCAGCATTTT,TRBV25-1,many,16,TRBJ1-5,.
CASSYSGQGAQGTQYF,TGTGCCAGCAGTTACAGTGGGCAGGGGGCGCAGGGGACCCAGTACTTC,TRBV6-6,few,16,TRBJ2-5,TRBD1
CASSQGQGNGEQYF,TGTGCCAGCAGCCAGGGACAGGGGAACGGCGAGCAGTACTTC,TRBV3-1,few,14,TRBJ2-7,TRBD1
CASSDALEGAQETQYF,TGTGCCAGCAGTGACGCATTAGAGGGGGCCCAAGAGACCCAGTACTTC,TRBV25-1,many,16,TRBJ2-5,TRBD1
CASSLRGTFYEQYF,TGTGCCAGCAGCTTACGCGGGACCTTCTACGAGCAGTACTTC,TRBV7-2,.,14,TRBJ2-7,.
CSVGQGFYNEQFF,TGCAGCGTTGGGCAGGGCTTCTACAATGAGCAGTTCTTC,TRBV29-1,.,13,TRBJ2-1,.
CASSYSRVKCGYTF,TGTGCCAGCAGTTATTCCAGGGTGAAGTGTGGCTACACCTTC,TRBV6-2/TRBV6-3,.,14,TRBJ1-2,.
CSVEPSGRINEQYF,TGCAGCGTTGAGCCTAGCGGGAGAATAAACGAGCAGTACTTC,TRBV29-1,.,14,TRBJ2-7,TRBD2
CASGTHRGRENQPQHF,TGTGCCAGCGGGACCCACCGGGGCAGGGAAAATCAGCCCCAGCATTTT,TRBV6-6,.,16,TRBJ1-5,.
CASARVGDSGNTIYF,TGTGCCAGCGCTCGGGTGGGTGACTCTGGAAACACCATATATTTT,TRBV28,.,15,TRBJ1-3,.
CASSLGGTGGHEQYF,TGTGCCAGCAGCTTAGGAGGGACAGGGGGCCACGAGCAGTACTTC,TRBV7-8,.,15,TRBJ2-7,TRBD1
CASSTQGQGSTDTQYF,TGTGCCAGCAGTACACAGGGACAGGGATCCACGGATACGCAGTATTTT,TRBV28,.,16,TRBJ2-3,TRBD1
CASSFTSGTYEQYF,TGTGCCAGCAGCTTCACTAGCGGGACCTACGAGCAGTACTTC,TRBV7-2,once,14,TRBJ2-7,TRBD2
CATSRDLGNIQYF,TGTGCCACCAGCAGAGATCTTGGGAACATTCAGTACTTC,TRBV15,many,13,TRBJ2-4,.
CASSLGNAGNSPLHF,TGTGCCAGCAGCTTAGGAAATGCGGGGAATTCACCCCTCCACTTT,TRBV7-2,.,15,TRBJ1-6,.
CASSYSTGGFFLNEQFF,TGTGCCAGCAGTTACTCCACAGGGGGCTTTTTCCTCAATGAGCAGTTCTTC,TRBV6-5,many,17,TRBJ2-1,TRBD1